This record concerns one T cell receptor (beta chain) sequence. Antigen unknown. The V gene lost 0 bases and the J gene lost 4 bases, with 13 bases spanning the gap. There are 16 residues in the CDR3. Looked up from germline, CDR1 is WSHSY and CDR2 is SAAADI. The primer mix had 60 Vbeta and 13 Jbeta primers. TCRdb keeps only in-frame clones here, not all; method: immunoSEQ multiplex PCR. The data show roughly 180,000 clones, 76% seen once. The data stem from a study of cytomegalovirus exposure and HLA in healthy donors. Turning to the study itself: Assignment to the Caucasian-associated ancestry cluster applied to approximately 79% of the approximately 420 genotyped donors. Study findings and constraints: Most likely, a cluster of highly shared sequence variants arose as a sequencing artifact. The study recorded over 150 TCR beta chains that were cytomegalovirus-associated.

The sequence derives from a woman aged 25 to 39 in good health and CMV-seropositive. The V call is TRBV10-2, the J call TRBJ2-1; maybe TRBD1 (7 bases). Material: PBMCs. CDR3 in amino acids: CASSESEGAGYNEQFF. The CDR3, as DNA: TGCGCCAGCAGTGAGTCGGAGGGGGCGGGTTACAATGAGCAGTTCTTC.